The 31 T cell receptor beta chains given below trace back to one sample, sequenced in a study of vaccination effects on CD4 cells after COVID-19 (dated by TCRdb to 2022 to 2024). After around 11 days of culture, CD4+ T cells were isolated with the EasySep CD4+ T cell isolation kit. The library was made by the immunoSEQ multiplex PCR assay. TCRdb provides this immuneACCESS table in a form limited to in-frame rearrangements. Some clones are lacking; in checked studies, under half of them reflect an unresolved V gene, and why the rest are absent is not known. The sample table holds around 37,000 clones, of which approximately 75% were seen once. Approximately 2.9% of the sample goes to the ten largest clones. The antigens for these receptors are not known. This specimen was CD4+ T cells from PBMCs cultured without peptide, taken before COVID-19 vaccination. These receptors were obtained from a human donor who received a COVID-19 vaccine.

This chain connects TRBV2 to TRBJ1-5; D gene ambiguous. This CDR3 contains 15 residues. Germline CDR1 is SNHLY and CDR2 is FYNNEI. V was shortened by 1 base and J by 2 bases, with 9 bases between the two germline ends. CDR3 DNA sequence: TGTGCCAGCAGTGAAGGAGGGTATGGCAATCAGCCCCAGCATTTT. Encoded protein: CASSEGGYGNQPQHF.

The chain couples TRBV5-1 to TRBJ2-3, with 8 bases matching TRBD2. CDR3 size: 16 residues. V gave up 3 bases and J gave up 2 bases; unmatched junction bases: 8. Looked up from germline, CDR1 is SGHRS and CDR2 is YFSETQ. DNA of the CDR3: TGCGCCAGCAGCTCACGAACTAGCGGACTCACAGATACGCAGTATTTT. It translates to CASSSRTSGLTDTQYF.

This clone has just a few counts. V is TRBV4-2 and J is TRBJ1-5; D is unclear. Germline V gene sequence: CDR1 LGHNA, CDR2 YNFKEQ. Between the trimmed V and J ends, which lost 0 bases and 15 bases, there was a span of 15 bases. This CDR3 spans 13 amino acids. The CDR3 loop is CASSQDLARGRHF. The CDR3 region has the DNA TGTGCCAGCAGCCAAGACCTGGCCCGAGGTCGGCATTTT.

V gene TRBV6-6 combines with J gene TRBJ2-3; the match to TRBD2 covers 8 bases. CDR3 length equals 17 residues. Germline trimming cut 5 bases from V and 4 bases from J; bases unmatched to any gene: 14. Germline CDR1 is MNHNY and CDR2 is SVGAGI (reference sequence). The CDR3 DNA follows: TGTGCCAGCAGTCCACCCCCCCAGCGGGAGTGGGCAGATACGCAGTATTTT. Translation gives CASSPPPQREWADTQYF.

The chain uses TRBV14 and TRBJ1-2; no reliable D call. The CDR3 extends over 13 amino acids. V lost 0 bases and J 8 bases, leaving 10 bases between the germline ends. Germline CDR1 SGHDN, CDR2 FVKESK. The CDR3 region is CASSQEILRGYTF. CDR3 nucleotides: TGTGCCAGCAGCCAAGAAATTCTGAGGGGCTACACCTTC.

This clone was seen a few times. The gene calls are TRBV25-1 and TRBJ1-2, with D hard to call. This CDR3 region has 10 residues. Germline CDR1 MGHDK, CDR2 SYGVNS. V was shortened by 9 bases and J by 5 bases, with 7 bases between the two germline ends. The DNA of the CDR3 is TGTGCCAGTTTGGGGTATGGCTACACCTTC. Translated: CASLGYGYTF.

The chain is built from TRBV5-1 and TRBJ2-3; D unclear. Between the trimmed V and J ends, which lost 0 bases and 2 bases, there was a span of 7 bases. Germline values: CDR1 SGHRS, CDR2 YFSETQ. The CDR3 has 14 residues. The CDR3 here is CASSLAYLTDTQYF. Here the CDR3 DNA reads TGCGCCAGCAGCTTGGCCTACCTCACAGATACGCAGTATTTT.

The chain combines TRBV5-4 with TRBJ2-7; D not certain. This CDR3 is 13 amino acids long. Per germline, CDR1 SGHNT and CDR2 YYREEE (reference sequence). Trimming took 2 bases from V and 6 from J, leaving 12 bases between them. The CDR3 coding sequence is TGTGCCAGCAGCTTCCCCGATCAGACCGAGCAGTACTTC. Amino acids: CASSFPDQTEQYF.

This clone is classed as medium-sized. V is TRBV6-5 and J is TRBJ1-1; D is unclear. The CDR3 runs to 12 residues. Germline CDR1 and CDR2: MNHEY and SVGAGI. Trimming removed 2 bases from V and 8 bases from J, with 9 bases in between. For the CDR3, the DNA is TGTGCCAGCAGTTACAGTGGTAGGGAAGCTTTCTTT. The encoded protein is CASSYSGREAFF.

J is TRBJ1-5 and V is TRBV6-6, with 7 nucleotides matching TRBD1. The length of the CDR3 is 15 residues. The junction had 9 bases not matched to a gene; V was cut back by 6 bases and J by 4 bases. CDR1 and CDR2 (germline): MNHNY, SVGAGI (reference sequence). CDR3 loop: CASRSTGVGNQPQHF. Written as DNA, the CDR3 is TGTGCCAGCAGATCCACAGGGGTGGGTAATCAGCCCCAGCATTTT.

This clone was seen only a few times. The DNA for the CDR3 is TGTGCCTGGGCGCACGGGGCGGACAGGGTTAATCAGCCCCAGCATTTT. As protein: CAWAHGADRVNQPQHF. The chain uses TRBV30 and TRBJ1-5, with TRBD1 identical over 8 bases. The CDR3 extends over 16 amino acids. The ends lost 5 bases at V and 4 bases at J; junction bases unmatched: 13. CDR1 GTSNPN and CDR2 SVGIG come from the germline V gene (reference sequence).

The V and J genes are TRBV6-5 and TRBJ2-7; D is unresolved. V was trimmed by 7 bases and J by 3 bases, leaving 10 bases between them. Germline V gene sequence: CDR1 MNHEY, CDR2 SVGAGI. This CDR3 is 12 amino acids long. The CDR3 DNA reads TGTGCCAGCATTAGTCGGAACTACGAGCAGTACTTC. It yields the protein CASISRNYEQYF.

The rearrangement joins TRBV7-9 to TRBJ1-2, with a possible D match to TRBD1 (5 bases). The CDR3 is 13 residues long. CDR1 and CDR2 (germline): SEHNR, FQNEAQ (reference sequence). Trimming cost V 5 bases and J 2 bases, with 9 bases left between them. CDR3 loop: CASSQDSNYGYTF. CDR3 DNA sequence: TGTGCCAGCAGCCAAGACAGCAACTATGGCTACACCTTC.

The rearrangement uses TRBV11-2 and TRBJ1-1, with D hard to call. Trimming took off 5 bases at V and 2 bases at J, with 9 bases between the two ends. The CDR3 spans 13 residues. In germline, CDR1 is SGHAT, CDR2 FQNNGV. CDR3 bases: TGTGCCAGCAGCCCTCAACCAAACACTGAAGCTTTCTTT. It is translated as CASSPQPNTEAFF.

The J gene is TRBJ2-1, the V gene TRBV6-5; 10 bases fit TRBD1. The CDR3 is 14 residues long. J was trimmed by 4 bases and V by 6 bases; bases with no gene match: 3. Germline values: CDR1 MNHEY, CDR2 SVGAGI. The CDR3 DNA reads TGTGCCAGCAGGAGGACAGGGGGGTACAATGAGCAGTTCTTC. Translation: CASRRTGGYNEQFF.

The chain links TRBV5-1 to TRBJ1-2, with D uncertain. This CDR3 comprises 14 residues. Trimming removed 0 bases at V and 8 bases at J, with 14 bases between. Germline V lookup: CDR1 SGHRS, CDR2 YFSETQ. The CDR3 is CASSLEAFADGYTF. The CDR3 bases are TGCGCCAGCAGCTTGGAAGCTTTCGCCGACGGCTACACCTTC.

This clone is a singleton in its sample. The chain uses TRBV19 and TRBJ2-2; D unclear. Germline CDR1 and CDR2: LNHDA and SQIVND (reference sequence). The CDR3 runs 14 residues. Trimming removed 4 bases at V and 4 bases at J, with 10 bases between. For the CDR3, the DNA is TGTGCCAGTAGTAGGACCGTTACCACCGGGGAGCTGTTTTTT. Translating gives CASSRTVTTGELFF.

In DNA form, the CDR3 reads TGTGCCAGCAGCTTACCGGGACTAGTTTTGGCCGAGCAGTACTTC. Its translation: CASSLPGLVLAEQYF. V gene TRBV11-2 combines with J gene TRBJ2-7; 8 positions match TRBD2. CDR1 SGHAT and CDR2 FQNNGV come from the germline V gene. V trimming: 2 bases; J trimming: 6 bases; junction bases outside the gene matches: 9. The CDR3 is made up of 15 amino acids.

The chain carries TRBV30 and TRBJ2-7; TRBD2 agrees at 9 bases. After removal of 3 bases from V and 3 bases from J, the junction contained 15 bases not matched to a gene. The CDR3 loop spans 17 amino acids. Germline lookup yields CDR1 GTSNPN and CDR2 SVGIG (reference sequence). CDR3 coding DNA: TGTGCCTGGAGAAGGCCAGGATCCGGGACTAGCAGCTACGAGCAGTACTTC. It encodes CAWRRPGSGTSSYEQYF.

CDR3: CAIRGTRDPDTQYF. CDR3 in DNA: TGTGCCATCAGGGGGACTAGGGACCCAGATACGCAGTATTTT. This chain joins TRBV10-3 and TRBJ2-3, with 8 bases lining up with TRBD2. V was pared by 6 bases and J by 4 bases, with 6 bases of the junction left unmatched. Germline values: CDR1 ENHRY, CDR2 SYGVKD. The CDR3 sequence is 14 residues long.

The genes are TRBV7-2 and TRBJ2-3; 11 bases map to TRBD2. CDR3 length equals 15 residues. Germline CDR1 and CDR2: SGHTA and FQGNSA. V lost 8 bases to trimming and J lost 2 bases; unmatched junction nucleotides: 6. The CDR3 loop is CASGKGLAVTDTQYF. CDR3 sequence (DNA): TGTGCCAGCGGGAAGGGACTAGCGGTCACAGATACGCAGTATTTT.

CDR3 DNA sequence: TGTGCCAGCTCACCGGACAGGGCACAGCCCCAGCATTTT. Translation gives CASSPDRAQPQHF. This sequence joins TRBV18 and TRBJ1-5, with 8 nucleotides matching TRBD1. The J segment lost 7 bases and the V segment lost 3 bases, leaving 2 bases of the junction unmatched. The CDR3 length is 13 residues. From germline, CDR1 is KGHSH and CDR2 LQKENI.

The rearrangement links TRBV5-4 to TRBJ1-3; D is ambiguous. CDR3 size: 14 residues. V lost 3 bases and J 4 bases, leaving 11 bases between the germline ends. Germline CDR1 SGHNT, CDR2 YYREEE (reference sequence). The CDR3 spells CASSSFGFGNTIYF. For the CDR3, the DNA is TGTGCCAGCAGCTCTTTCGGGTTCGGAAACACCATATATTTT. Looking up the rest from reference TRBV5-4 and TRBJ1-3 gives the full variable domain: ETGVTQSPTHLIKTRGQQVTLRCSSQSGHNTVSWYQQALGQGPQFIFQYYREEENGRGNFPPRFSGLQFPNYSSELNVNALELDDSALYLCASSSFGFGNTIYFGEGSWLTVV.

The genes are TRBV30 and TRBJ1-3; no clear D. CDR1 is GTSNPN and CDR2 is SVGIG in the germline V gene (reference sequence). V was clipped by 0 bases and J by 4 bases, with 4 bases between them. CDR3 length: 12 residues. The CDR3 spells CAWSVGGNTIYF. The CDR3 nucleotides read TGTGCCTGGAGTGTAGGGGGAAACACCATATATTTT.

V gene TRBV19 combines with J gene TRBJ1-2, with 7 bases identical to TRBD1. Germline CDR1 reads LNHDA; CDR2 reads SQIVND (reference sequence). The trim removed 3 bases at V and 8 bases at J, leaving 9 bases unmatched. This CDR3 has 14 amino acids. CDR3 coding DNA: TGTGCCAGTAGTATTGGTTCGACAGGGTCCGGCTACACCTTC. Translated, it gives CASSIGSTGSGYTF.

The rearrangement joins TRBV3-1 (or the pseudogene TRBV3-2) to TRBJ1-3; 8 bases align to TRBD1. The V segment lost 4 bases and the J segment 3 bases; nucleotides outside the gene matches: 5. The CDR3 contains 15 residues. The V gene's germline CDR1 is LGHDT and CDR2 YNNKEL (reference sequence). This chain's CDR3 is CASSPQGARGNTIYF. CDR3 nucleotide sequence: TGTGCCAGCAGCCCGCAGGGGGCGCGTGGAAACACCATATATTTT.

The CDR3 region is CASSSQGRGHQPQHF. The DNA for the CDR3 is TGTGCCAGCAGCTCCCAGGGCAGGGGGCATCAGCCCCAGCATTTT. The gene calls are TRBV28 and TRBJ1-5; 8 nucleotides match TRBD1. CDR1 is MDHEN and CDR2 is SYDVKM in the germline V gene. Trimming cost V 6 bases and J 5 bases; bases outside gene matches: 9. There are 15 residues in the CDR3.

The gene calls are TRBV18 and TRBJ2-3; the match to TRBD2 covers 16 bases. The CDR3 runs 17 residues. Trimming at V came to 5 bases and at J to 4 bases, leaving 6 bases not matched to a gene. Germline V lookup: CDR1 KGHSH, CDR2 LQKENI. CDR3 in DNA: TGTGCCAGCTCAGGGACTAGCGGGGGGGCCTCGGCAGATACGCAGTATTTT. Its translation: CASSGTSGGASADTQYF.

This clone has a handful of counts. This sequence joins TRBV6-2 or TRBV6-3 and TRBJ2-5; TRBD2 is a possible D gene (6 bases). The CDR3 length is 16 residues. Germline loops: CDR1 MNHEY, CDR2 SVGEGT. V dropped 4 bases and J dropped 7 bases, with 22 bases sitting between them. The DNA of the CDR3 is TGTGCCAGCAGTTGGGGGACTGGGCGGGACTCCGGGACCCAGTACTTC. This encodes CASSWGTGRDSGTQYF.

The CDR3 sequence: CASRPMDKAGYTF. The CDR3 DNA reads TGTGCCAGCAGGCCTATGGACAAAGCTGGCTACACCTTC. The rearrangement joins TRBV6-5 to TRBJ1-2, with D possibly TRBD1 on 5 matching bases. Trimming removed 6 bases from V and 7 bases from J, with 15 bases in between. The germline V gene encodes CDR1 MNHEY and CDR2 SVGAGI. The CDR3 contains 13 residues.

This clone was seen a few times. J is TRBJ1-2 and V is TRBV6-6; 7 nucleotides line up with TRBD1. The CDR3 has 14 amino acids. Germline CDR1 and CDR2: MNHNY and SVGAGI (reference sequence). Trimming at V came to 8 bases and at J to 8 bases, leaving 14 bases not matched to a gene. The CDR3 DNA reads TGTGCCAGCTTAATTCAGGGGGAAGTGCAAGGCTACACCTTC. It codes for CASLIQGEVQGYTF.